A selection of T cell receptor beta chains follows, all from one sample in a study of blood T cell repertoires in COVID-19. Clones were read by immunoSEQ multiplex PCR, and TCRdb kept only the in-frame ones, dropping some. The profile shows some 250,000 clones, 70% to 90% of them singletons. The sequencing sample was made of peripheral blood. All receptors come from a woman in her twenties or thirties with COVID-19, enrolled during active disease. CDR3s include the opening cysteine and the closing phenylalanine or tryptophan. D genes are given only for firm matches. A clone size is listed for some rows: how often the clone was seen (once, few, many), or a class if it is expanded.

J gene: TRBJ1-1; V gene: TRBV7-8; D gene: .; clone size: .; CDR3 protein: CASSLPAENTEAFF; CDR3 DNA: TGTGCCAGCAGCTTACCTGCAGAGAACACTGAAGCTTTCTTT
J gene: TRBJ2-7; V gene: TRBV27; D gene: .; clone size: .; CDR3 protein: CASSLFPDSYEQYF; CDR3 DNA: TGTGCCAGCAGTTTATTCCCCGACAGCTACGAGCAGTACTTC
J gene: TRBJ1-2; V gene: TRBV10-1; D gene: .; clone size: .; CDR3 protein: CASSESGLFGGYTF; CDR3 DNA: TGCGCCAGCAGTGAGTCGGGCCTGTTTGGGGGCTACACCTTC
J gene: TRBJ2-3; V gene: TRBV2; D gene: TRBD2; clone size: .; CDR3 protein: CASSDPGLRGAPDTQYF; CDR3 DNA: TGTGCCAGCAGTGACCCTGGGTTGCGGGGGGCCCCAGATACGCAGTATTTT
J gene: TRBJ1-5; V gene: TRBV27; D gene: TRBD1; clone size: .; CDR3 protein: CASSLQGEGQPQHF; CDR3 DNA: TGTGCCAGCAGTCTACAGGGGGAAGGTCAGCCCCAGCATTTT
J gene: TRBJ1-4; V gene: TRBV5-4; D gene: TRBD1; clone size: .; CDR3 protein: CASSDRGLEKLFF; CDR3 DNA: TGTGCCAGCAGCGACAGGGGGCTGGAAAAACTGTTTTTT
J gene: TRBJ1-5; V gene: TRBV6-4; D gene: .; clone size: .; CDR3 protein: CASLVSGSNQPQHF; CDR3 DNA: TGTGCCAGCCTCGTTTCGGGTAGCAATCAGCCCCAGCATTTT
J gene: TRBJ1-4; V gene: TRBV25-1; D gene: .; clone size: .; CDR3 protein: CASSEGGAGNEKLFF; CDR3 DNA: TGTGCCAGCAGTGAAGGAGGGGCCGGTAATGAAAAACTGTTTTTT
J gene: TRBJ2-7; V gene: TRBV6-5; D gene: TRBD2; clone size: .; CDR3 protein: CASTRAGESSYEQYF; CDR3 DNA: TGTGCCAGCACACGAGCGGGGGAGAGCTCCTACGAGCAGTACTTC
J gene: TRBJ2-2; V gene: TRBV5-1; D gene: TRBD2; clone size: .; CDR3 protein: CASSAGLAGGGTGELFF; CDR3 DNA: TGCGCCAGCAGCGCGGGACTAGCGGGGGGAGGCACCGGGGAGCTGTTTTTT
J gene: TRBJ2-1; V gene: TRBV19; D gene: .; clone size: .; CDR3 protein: CASSILPGGLYNEQFF; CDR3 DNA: TGTGCCAGTAGTATCCTTCCGGGGGGCCTCTACAATGAGCAGTTCTTC
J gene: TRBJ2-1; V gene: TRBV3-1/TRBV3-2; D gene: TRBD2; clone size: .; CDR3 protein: CASSQLAGRSVDEQFF; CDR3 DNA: TGTGCCAGCAGCCAACTAGCGGGGAGATCTGTCGATGAGCAGTTCTTC
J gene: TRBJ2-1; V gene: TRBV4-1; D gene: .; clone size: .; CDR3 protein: CASSLGGGRRSYNEQFF; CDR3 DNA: TGCGCCAGCAGCCTAGGAGGGGGCCGACGCTCCTACAATGAGCAGTTCTTC
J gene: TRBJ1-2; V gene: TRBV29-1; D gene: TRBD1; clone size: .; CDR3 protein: CSVGTGLGYGYTF; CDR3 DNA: TGCAGCGTTGGGACAGGGCTGGGCTATGGCTACACCTTC
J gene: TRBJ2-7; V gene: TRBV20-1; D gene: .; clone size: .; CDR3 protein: CSAIFNYEQYF; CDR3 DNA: TGCAGTGCTATATTTAACTACGAGCAGTACTTC
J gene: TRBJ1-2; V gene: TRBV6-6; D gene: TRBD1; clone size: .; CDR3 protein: CASSYSRTGDGYGYTF; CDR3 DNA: TGTGCCAGCAGTTACTCTCGGACAGGGGATGGCTATGGCTACACCTTC
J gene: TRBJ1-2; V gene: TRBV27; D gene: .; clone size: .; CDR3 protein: CASSYSKNYGYTF; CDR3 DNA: TGTGCCAGCAGTTACAGCAAAAATTATGGCTACACCTTC
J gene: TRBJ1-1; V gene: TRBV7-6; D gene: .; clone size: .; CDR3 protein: CASSLAPYFSNTEAFF; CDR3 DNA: TGTGCCAGCAGCTTAGCGCCGTACTTCTCGAACACTGAAGCTTTCTTT
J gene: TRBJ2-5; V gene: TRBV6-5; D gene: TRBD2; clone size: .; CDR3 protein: CASSIRGGRETQYF; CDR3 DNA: TGTGCCAGCAGCATCCGGGGAGGGCGGGAGACCCAGTACTTC
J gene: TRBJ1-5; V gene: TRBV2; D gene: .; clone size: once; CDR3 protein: CASSSGSGQPQHF; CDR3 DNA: TGTGCCAGCAGTTCGGGATCAGGTCAGCCCCAGCATTTT